What follows are 32 T cell receptor beta chains derived from one specimen sequenced in a study of cytomegalovirus exposure and HLA in healthy donors. Primers for the PCR totalled 60 Vbeta and 13 Jbeta. Assay used: immunoSEQ multiplex PCR; TCRdb lists only in-frame clones, some missing. Of roughly 130,000 clones listed, 74% were seen once; the top ten hold more than 6%. Sequenced: PBMCs. Receptors originate from a man aged 35 to 55 in good health and CMV-seropositive.

The chain links TRBV7-2 to TRBJ2-7; 13 bases fit TRBD2. This CDR3 has 15 amino acids. Germline loops: CDR1 SGHTA, CDR2 FQGNSA. With 5 bases clipped from V and 0 bases from J, the junction kept 1 base outside the gene matches. DNA of the CDR3: TGTGCCAGCAGCCGGACTAGCGGGAGCTCCTACGAGCAGTACTTC. This sequence encodes CASSRTSGSSYEQYF.

This chain links TRBV7-8 with TRBJ2-2, with TRBD2 matching 9 bases. The CDR3 has 15 amino acids. Germline CDR1 SGHVS, CDR2 FQNEAQ. The V gene end was trimmed by 2 bases and the J gene end by 7 bases; junction bases not matched to a gene: 5. The CDR3 DNA reads TGTGCCAGCAGCTTAAGTGCGGGAGGGGTCGGGGAGCTGTTTTTT. Protein: CASSLSAGGVGELFF.

The rearrangement links TRBV11-2 to TRBJ2-1; D gene unclear. The CDR3 spans 15 residues. Germline CDR1 reads SGHAT; CDR2 reads FQNNGV. V gave up 1 base and J gave up 5 bases, with 12 bases separating them. CDR3 bases: TGTGCCAGCAGCTTAGGCCACAGAACAAACAATGAGCAGTTCTTC. Its protein product is CASSLGHRTNNEQFF.

The table lists this clone with a few counts. The chain combines TRBV4-1 with TRBJ1-6; D is possibly TRBD1 (6 bases). The CDR3 covers 14 residues. CDR1 MGHRA and CDR2 YSYEKL come from the germline V gene. Between the trimmed V and J ends, which lost 4 bases and 9 bases, there was a span of 13 bases. The CDR3 DNA is TGCGCCAGCAGCCCCACAGGGTTTCCTTCACCCCTCCACTTT. This encodes CASSPTGFPSPLHF.

The chain couples TRBV11-1 to TRBJ2-1, with TRBD1 as a possible D gene (5 bases). The CDR3 consists of 15 residues. Germline CDR1 is SGHAT and CDR2 is FQDESV (reference sequence). V lost 6 bases and J 2 bases, leaving 14 bases between the germline ends. CDR3 in amino acids: CASRRTRQPYNEQFF. The CDR3, as DNA: TGTGCCAGCAGGAGGACACGCCAGCCCTACAATGAGCAGTTCTTC.

The rearrangement links TRBV28 to TRBJ1-5; TRBD1 might be the D (5 bases). Germline values: CDR1 MDHEN, CDR2 SYDVKM. The CDR3 has 15 residues. V was cut by 0 bases and J by 5 bases, with 11 bases left in between. For the CDR3, the DNA is TGTGCCAGCAGTTTATGGACAGATCCCGATCAGCCCCAGCATTTT. It encodes CASSLWTDPDQPQHF.

The V call is TRBV11-2, the J call TRBJ1-5; D call uncertain. Trimming removed 0 bases at V and 4 bases at J, with 10 bases between. Germline V gene sequence: CDR1 SGHAT, CDR2 FQNNGV. The CDR3 runs 15 residues. The CDR3 sequence: CASSLDSDKNQPQHF. The CDR3 region has the DNA TGTGCCAGCAGCTTAGATTCCGACAAGAATCAGCCCCAGCATTTT.

This rearrangement joins TRBV19 to TRBJ2-7; D may be TRBD1 (5 bases). This CDR3 region has 13 residues. The V end was cut by 1 base, the J end by 4 bases, with 8 bases between. Germline CDR1 is LNHDA and CDR2 is SQIVND (reference sequence). CDR3 nucleotide sequence: TGTGCCAGTAGTATAGGGACATCATACGAGCAGTACTTC. Residues: CASSIGTSYEQYF.

The J gene is TRBJ2-2, the V gene TRBV2, with D perhaps TRBD2 (6 bases). Germline V gene sequence: CDR1 SNHLY, CDR2 FYNNEI. The CDR3 runs 13 residues. V was shortened by 6 bases and J by 5 bases, with 10 bases between the two germline ends. The CDR3, as DNA: TGTGCCAGCAGCAGCCGGGGGACCGGGGAGCTGTTTTTT. Translated: CASSSRGTGELFF.

This chain connects TRBV20-1 to TRBJ1-1; D not certain. Germline V gene lookup returns CDR1 DFQATT and CDR2 SNEGSKA (reference sequence). CDR3 length equals 10 residues. CDR3 sequence (DNA): TGCAACACCGGTTCGAGGAATCCTTTCTTT. Its protein is CNTGSRNPFF.

V and J are TRBV18 and TRBJ2-5; 7 bases line up with TRBD1. Germline values: CDR1 KGHSH, CDR2 LQKENI. V shed 3 bases and J 3 bases; nucleotides not matched to a gene: 1. CDR3 length: 13 amino acids. CDR3 protein: CASSPGQEETQYF. The CDR3 DNA follows: TGTGCCAGCTCACCCGGACAGGAAGAGACCCAGTACTTC.

The chain employs TRBV7-2 and TRBJ1-2; tentative D call: TRBD1 (6 bases). V was shortened by 5 bases and J by 0 bases, with 13 bases between the two germline ends. The CDR3 spans 15 residues. Per the germline V gene, CDR1 is SGHTA and CDR2 is FQGNSA. CDR3 sequence reads: CASSQRTVTNYGYTF. As DNA, the CDR3 is TGTGCCAGCAGCCAAAGGACAGTCACTAACTATGGCTACACCTTC.

This rearrangement joins TRBV7-9 to TRBJ2-3; 7 bases match TRBD1. The CDR3 contains 16 residues. V lost 1 base and J lost 0; bases outside the gene matches: 4. CDR1 is SEHNR and CDR2 is FQNEAQ in the germline V gene (reference sequence). CDR3 sequence (DNA): TGTGCCAGCAGCTTAGAGGGGGCTATTAGCACAGATACGCAGTATTTT. Residues: CASSLEGAISTDTQYF. The variable domain in full, with the rest retrieved from reference TRBV7-9 and TRBJ2-3, is DTGVSQNPRHKITKRGQNVTFRCDPISEHNRLYWYRQTLGQGPEFLTYFQNEAQLEKSRLLSDRFSAERPKGSFSTLEIQRTEQGDSAMYLCASSLEGAISTDTQYFGPGTRLTVL.

This clone was detected only a few times. This chain links TRBV27 with TRBJ2-1; no clear D gene. This CDR3 has 15 residues. From germline, CDR1 is MNHEY and CDR2 SMNVEV (reference sequence). The ends were cut back, 0 bases at V and 0 bases at J, with 6 bases in the middle. The CDR3 sequence is CASSLSTSSYNEQFF. CDR3 coding DNA: TGTGCCAGCAGTTTATCGACAAGCTCCTACAATGAGCAGTTCTTC.

This clone was observed a handful of times. The chain has TRBV5-1 and TRBJ1-3, with D perhaps TRBD1 (5 bases). Trimming took 0 bases from V and 0 from J, leaving 7 bases between them. Germline assignment: CDR1 SGHRS and CDR2 YFSETQ. The CDR3 is made up of 15 amino acids. The CDR3 coding sequence is TGCGCCAGCAGCTTGGAGGGGAACTCTGGAAACACCATATATTTT. It yields the protein CASSLEGNSGNTIYF.

The CDR3 is CASSYQREGDTQYF. For the CDR3, the DNA is TGCGCCAGCAGCTACCAACGTGAGGGAGATACGCAGTATTTT. The V gene is TRBV5-1, the J gene TRBJ2-3; tentatively, D is TRBD2 (5 bases). Trimming took 3 bases from V and 5 from J, leaving 13 bases between them. Per germline, CDR1 SGHRS and CDR2 YFSETQ. CDR3 length: 14 residues. The whole variable domain, remainder taken from reference TRBV5-1 and TRBJ2-3, is KAGVTQTPRYLIKTRGQQVTLSCSPISGHRSVSWYQQTPGQGLQFLFEYFSETQRNKGNFPGRFSGRQFSNSRSEMNVSTLELGDSALYLCASSYQREGDTQYFGPGTRLTVL.

The genes are TRBV9 and TRBJ2-7; 11 bases line up with TRBD1. V was pared by 4 bases and J by 3 bases, with 6 bases of the junction left unmatched. This CDR3 is 15 amino acids long. The germline CDR1 and CDR2 sequences are SGDLS and YYNGEE. CDR3 residues: CASSPGQGAIYEQYF. The CDR3 bases are TGTGCCAGCAGCCCCGGACAGGGGGCTATCTACGAGCAGTACTTC.

This chain joins TRBV28 and TRBJ2-1; D perhaps matches TRBD2 (5 bases). Trimming shortened V by 6 bases and J by 7 bases, and 13 bases separated the two germline ends. This CDR3 comprises 13 residues. CDR1 is MDHEN and CDR2 is SYDVKM in the germline V gene. The CDR3 sequence: CASRWTGGNEQFF. In DNA form, the CDR3 reads TGTGCCAGCAGATGGACGGGCGGGAATGAGCAGTTCTTC.

The chain uses TRBV19 and TRBJ2-3; D unclear. There are 14 residues in the CDR3. With 7 bases removed from V and 5 bases from J, the gap between germline ends came to 16 bases. CDR1 and CDR2 from the germline V gene are LNHDA and SQIVND (reference sequence). For the CDR3, the DNA is TGTGCCAGTACTAGAGGCCCCGCGGTAGATACGCAGTATTTT. Translating it yields CASTRGPAVDTQYF.

CDR3 nucleotide sequence: TGTGCCACCAGCAGAGATCCAGCGGGAACAACAAATGAGCAGTTCTTC. Translation gives CATSRDPAGTTNEQFF. The chain recombines TRBV15 with TRBJ2-1; the match to TRBD2 covers 7 bases. The CDR3 has 16 amino acids. The junction had 9 bases not matched to a gene; V was cut back by 0 bases and J by 7 bases. The V gene's germline CDR1 is LNHNV and CDR2 YYDKDF (reference sequence).

This chain links TRBV19 with TRBJ2-6; perhaps TRBD2 as D (5 bases). The CDR3 is made up of 16 amino acids. Germline V gene lookup returns CDR1 LNHDA and CDR2 SQIVND (reference sequence). The ends were cut back, 8 bases at V and 2 bases at J, with 16 bases in the middle. CDR3 sequence reads: CASVRTRATGANVLTF. The DNA of the CDR3 is TGTGCCAGTGTGAGAACGCGGGCAACTGGGGCCAACGTCCTGACTTTC.

This clone was counted between two and nine times. The chain joins TRBV11-2 to TRBJ2-7; TRBD1 aligns across 9 bases. V was clipped by 5 bases and J by 4 bases; unmatched bases: 9. The germline CDR1 and CDR2 sequences are SGHAT and FQNNGV. The CDR3 length is 15 residues. The CDR3 region has the DNA TGTGCCAGCAGCCAACGTACAGGGGGCTTTTACGAGCAGTACTTC. It encodes CASSQRTGGFYEQYF.

V and J are TRBV7-8 and TRBJ2-3; the D is unclear. The germline V gene encodes CDR1 SGHVS and CDR2 FQNEAQ. V was shortened by 5 bases and J by 8 bases, with 11 bases between the two germline ends. The CDR3 covers 12 residues. DNA for the CDR3: TGTGCCAGCAGCGGTGGAGTATTTACGCAGTATTTT. It yields the protein CASSGGVFTQYF.

This clone has just a few counts. The V and J genes are TRBV5-1 and TRBJ1-1; TRBD1 agrees at 10 bases. Germline values: CDR1 SGHRS, CDR2 YFSETQ. The CDR3 contains 15 residues. Trimming took 6 bases from V and 5 from J; bases not matched to a gene: 10. The CDR3 reads CASTSIGQGGTEAFF. The CDR3 nucleotides read TGCGCCAGCACCTCCATCGGACAGGGGGGTACTGAAGCTTTCTTT.

The rearrangement uses TRBV2 and TRBJ2-7; D gene ambiguous. Germline V gene data show CDR1 as SNHLY and CDR2 as FYNNEI. V lost 8 bases, J lost 2 bases, and 10 bases lay in between. CDR3 size: 12 residues. For the CDR3, the DNA is TGTGCCAGCTCTGTCACAGCCTACGAGCAGTACTTC. Its protein is CASSVTAYEQYF.

V gene TRBV6-1 combines with J gene TRBJ1-3, with TRBD1 as a possible D gene (6 bases). CDR3 length: 15 residues. Germline V gene data show CDR1 as MNHNS and CDR2 as SASEGT. Trimming took off 7 bases at V and 0 bases at J, with 13 bases between the two ends. The CDR3 protein is CASKMAGASGNTIYF. Written as DNA, the CDR3 is TGTGCCAGCAAAATGGCAGGGGCCTCTGGAAACACCATATATTTT.

This chain links TRBV6-5 with TRBJ1-1, with TRBD1 identical over 8 bases. The CDR3 runs to 14 residues. Germline V lookup: CDR1 MNHEY, CDR2 SVGAGI. J gave up 5 bases and V 5 bases, and 7 bases lay outside the gene matches. The CDR3, as DNA: TGTGCCAGCAGTGAAGACAGGGGTTGGACTGAAGCTTTCTTT. Its translation is CASSEDRGWTEAFF.

This clone occurred a few times. The V call is TRBV7-2, the J call TRBJ2-7, with TRBD1 matching 10 bases. With V trimmed by 1 base and J by 6 bases, 3 bases remained unmatched. This CDR3 is 14 amino acids long. Germline assignment: CDR1 SGHTA and CDR2 FQGNSA. CDR3 in DNA: TGTGCCAGCAGCTTAGGGACAGGGGGAGGCGAGCAGTACTTC. This codes for CASSLGTGGGEQYF.

J is TRBJ2-7 and V is TRBV27, with a weak D call TRBD1 (5 bases). CDR1 is MNHEY, CDR2 SMNVEV, per germline (reference sequence). The CDR3 is 13 amino acids. Trimming stripped 6 bases from V and 6 bases from J, with 15 bases between. As DNA, the CDR3 is TGTGCCAGCAGCCCGCCCGACAGTCTCGAGCAGTACTTC. Translated: CASSPPDSLEQYF.

The genes are TRBV27 and TRBJ1-4; D is possibly TRBD1 (6 bases). The length of the CDR3 is 15 residues. Per germline, CDR1 MNHEY and CDR2 SMNVEV (reference sequence). The V end lost 5 bases, the J end lost 8 bases, and 18 bases lay between the germline ends. The CDR3 reads CASSPGTLGEEKLFF. The CDR3 nucleotides read TGTGCCAGCAGTCCAGGGACATTGGGGGAGGAAAAACTGTTTTTT. Looking up the rest from reference TRBV27 and TRBJ1-4 gives the full variable domain: EAQVTQNPRYLITVTGKKLTVTCSQNMNHEYMSWYRQDPGLGLRQIYYSMNVEVTDKGDVPEGYKVSRKEKRNFPLILESPSPNQTSLYFCASSPGTLGEEKLFFGSGTQLSVL.

A single count supports this clone. The sample carries other DNA sequences with the same CDR3. This sequence joins TRBV5-1 and TRBJ2-7; tentative D call: TRBD1 (5 bases). The CDR3 sequence is 13 residues long. V dropped 0 bases and J dropped 3 bases, with 7 bases sitting between them. The germline V gene has CDR1 SGHRS and CDR2 YFSETQ. This CDR3 is CASSLVQGYEQYF. The CDR3 DNA follows: TGCGCCAGCAGCTTGGTTCAGGGCTACGAGCAGTACTTC.

In the case of this clone: In the same sample, other DNA sequences code for this CDR3. This chain joins TRBV6-1 and TRBJ2-3, with 7 positions matching TRBD2. J gave up 0 bases and V 6 bases, and 6 bases lay outside the gene matches. The CDR3 totals 15 residues. Germline V gene data show CDR1 as MNHNS and CDR2 as SASEGT. The CDR3 DNA is TGTGCCAGCAGCCCTGGGACTACAAGCACAGATACGCAGTATTTT. Translating it yields CASSPGTTSTDTQYF.